Detailed here is one T cell receptor (beta chain). Its antigen is still unknown. This was the immunoSEQ version 4 assay in survey mode. Clones were read by immunoSEQ multiplex PCR, and TCRdb kept only the in-frame ones, dropping some. This sample carries more than 30,000 clones, approximately 85% of them seen once, and the ten largest clones take 0.9% to 1%. Overlapping HIV-1 Gag 15-mer peptides at roughly 1 ug per peptide per mL were used. CD40L-negative CD69-negative CD45RO-high memory CD4+ T cells were sorted as populations depleted of antigen-responding cells. CD8+ T cells were removed from PBMCs prior to stimulation. A roughly 20-hour stimulation of CD8-depleted PBMCs used anti-CD28/CD49d costimulation, CD40-blocking antibody and enfuvirtide. The data were taken from a study of persistence of HIV-infected CD4 T cells. Study as a whole: Multiple blood draws of up to roughly 200 mL, except two donors with single leukapheresis.

Findings of the study overall: Degenerate expanded CDR3beta sequences were enriched among CMV- and Gag-responding cells.

The TCR originated in an adult with HIV. The donor label of this sample is uncertain. Sequenced here: cultured CD4+ T cells from PBMCs, sampled from a patient who received antiretroviral therapy.

CDR3 in amino acids: CASGSGNPSSYEQYF. The CDR3 DNA reads TGTGCTAGTGGCTCTGGTAATCCGAGCTCCTACGAGCAGTACTTC. V gene TRBV12-5 combines with J gene TRBJ2-7; D is uncertain. In germline, CDR1 is LGHNT, CDR2 FRNRAP. The germline V and J ends were trimmed by 6 bases and 0 bases, with 15 bases remaining between them. This CDR3 contains 15 residues.